The text below deals with one T cell receptor beta chain. Its antigen is unknown. Spike-ins of synthetic TCR analog templates went into each PCR. Data came from immunoSEQ multiplex PCR; TCRdb stores just in-frame clones and leaves some out. The sample yields some 56,000 clones, roughly 85% seen once. This entry belongs to a study of PD-L1 blockade in urothelial cancer. Study in general: A median blood sample held about 140,000 T cells and roughly 79,000 unique TCRs.

CDR1 is KGHSH, CDR2 LQKENI, per germline. The CDR3 has 20 residues. Deletions cut 3 bases from V and 0 bases from J, with 21 bases between. Specified time point: pretreatment peripheral blood. Notes on the study in general: Patients with durable benefit had greater blood expansion of tumor-associated TCR clones 3 weeks into treatment.

The TCR comes from a man between 65 and 85 years old with urothelial cancer. The sequencing here drew on PBMCs, taken around atezolizumab (anti-PD-L1) treatment. The chain employs TRBV18 and TRBJ2-6; D unresolved. The CDR3 bases are TGTGCCAGCTCACCCCGCTACCCTTCCATCCCGAACTCTGGGGCCAACGTCCTGACTTTC. It yields the protein CASSPRYPSIPNSGANVLTF.